This T cell receptor (beta chain) stems from a study of blood T cell repertoires in COVID-19. Per the study methods: From reference gene primer amplification, estimates of nucleated cell counts were derived. Clones were read by immunoSEQ multiplex PCR, and TCRdb kept only the in-frame ones, dropping some. V, J and clone size are taken as reported in that table, and D and trimming were inferred from the DNA itself. Here the sample spans about 410,000 clones, about nine tenths being singletons. CDR3 length equals 15 residues. Sequenced input: peripheral blood. V gene TRBV7-5 combines with J gene TRBJ1-4; the table calls TRBD1, which could not be checked here. TRBV7-5 is marked as a pseudogene. The receptor's source is a woman aged 25-40 years with active or convalescent COVID-19. CDR3 in amino acids: CVRSLQGAGNEKLFF. CDR3 nucleotides: TGTGTCAGAAGCTTACAGGGGGCTGGTAATGAAAAACTGTTTTTT.